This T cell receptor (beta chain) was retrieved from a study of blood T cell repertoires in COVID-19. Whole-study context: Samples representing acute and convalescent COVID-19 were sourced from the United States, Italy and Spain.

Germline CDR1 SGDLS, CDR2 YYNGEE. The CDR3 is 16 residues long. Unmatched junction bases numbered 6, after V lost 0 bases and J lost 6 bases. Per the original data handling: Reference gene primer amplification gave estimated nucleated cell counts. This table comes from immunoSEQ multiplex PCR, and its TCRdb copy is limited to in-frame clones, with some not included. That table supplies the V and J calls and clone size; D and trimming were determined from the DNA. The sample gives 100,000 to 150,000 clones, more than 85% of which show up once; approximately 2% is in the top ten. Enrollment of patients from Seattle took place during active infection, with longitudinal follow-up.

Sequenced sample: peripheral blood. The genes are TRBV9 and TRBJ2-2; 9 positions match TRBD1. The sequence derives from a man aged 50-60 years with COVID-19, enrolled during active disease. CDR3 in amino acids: CASSVGTGVYPGELFF. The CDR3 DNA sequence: TGTGCCAGCAGCGTAGGGACAGGGGTTTATCCCGGGGAGCTGTTTTTT.